These 24 T cell receptor beta chains share one sample of origin, sequenced in a study of vaccination and CD4 T cells after COVID-19. Antigens for these TCRs are unknown. Scientists ran DNA taken from cultured CD4+ T cells through the Oncomine TCR Beta short-read assay for sequencing. TCRdb analysed the PCR reads with MiXCR anew, one entry per CDR3 protein. The profile shows about 24,000 distinct CDR3 sequences, around three fifths of them singletons. As for treatment: roughly 11-day PBMC culture with coronavirus spike peptide pools or control peptides (ViraFEST assay). Material: CD4+ T cells from blood, cultured in vitro. These receptors came from a human donor who had recovered from COVID-19.

V usage is TRBV12-3 or TRBV12-4 and J usage is TRBJ1-2; no definite D call. The CDR3 totals 12 residues. V lost 5 bases and J lost 8, with 12 bases in between. CDR3 in amino acids: CASSRTGGGYTF. CDR3 nucleotide sequence: TGTGCCAGCAGTCGGACTGGAGGCGGCTACACCTTC.

The chain joins TRBV20-1 to TRBJ2-1; 8 nucleotides line up with TRBD2. Per the germline V gene, CDR1 is DFQATT and CDR2 is SNEGSKA (reference sequence). The CDR3 covers 17 residues. V was pared by 3 bases and J by 4 bases, with 14 bases of the junction left unmatched. As DNA, the CDR3 is TGCAGTGCTAGGATGACTAGCGCAGTTTCCACTTACAATGAGCAGTTCTTC. Translation gives CSARMTSAVSTYNEQFF.

This clonotype occurred once. J is TRBJ2-5 and V is TRBV7-2; tentatively, D is TRBD1 or TRBD2 (6 bases each). Trimming shortened V by 1 base and J by 5 bases, and 20 bases separated the two germline ends. From germline, CDR1 is SGHTA and CDR2 FQGNSA. The CDR3 is 17 amino acids. Here the CDR3 DNA reads TGTGCCAGCAGCTTAGGAGTGCGGGACTCAGGGGTGGAGACCCAGTACTTC. This gives the protein CASSLGVRDSGVETQYF.

V gene TRBV2 combines with J gene TRBJ2-3; D remains ambiguous. V lost 8 bases and J 4 bases, leaving 7 bases between the germline ends. CDR3 length equals 11 residues. Looked up from germline, CDR1 is SNHLY and CDR2 is FYNNEI. The CDR3 spells CASFLADTQYF. The CDR3 DNA reads TGTGCCAGCTTCTTAGCAGATACGCAGTATTTT.

The V gene is TRBV20-1, the J gene TRBJ2-2; TRBD2 aligns across 8 bases. After removal of 2 bases from V and 4 bases from J, the junction contained 9 bases not matched to a gene. The CDR3 consists of 16 residues. The germline V gene encodes CDR1 DFQATT and CDR2 SNEGSKA (reference sequence). The CDR3 sequence: CSARREGRVLTGELFF. Here the CDR3 DNA reads TGCAGTGCTAGACGGGAGGGCAGGGTACTCACCGGGGAGCTGTTTTTT.

The V call is TRBV28, the J call TRBJ1-2; no firm D call. Germline loops: CDR1 MDHEN, CDR2 SYDVKM. The CDR3 is 14 residues long. The germline V and J ends were trimmed by 2 bases and 2 bases, with 9 bases remaining between them. CDR3 sequence (DNA): TGTGCCAGCAGTTTAGAGGAGAGGAACTATGGCTACACCTTC. Amino acids: CASSLEERNYGYTF.

The chain couples TRBV12-3 or TRBV12-4 to TRBJ1-6; D is perhaps TRBD1 (6 bases). Trimming took off 6 bases at V and 6 bases at J, with 15 bases between the two ends. This CDR3 contains 15 residues. CDR3 amino acids: CASSLQGGGNSPLHF. The CDR3 coding sequence is TGTGCCAGCAGCCTACAGGGAGGTGGTAATTCACCCCTCCACTTT.

This chain joins TRBV20-1 and TRBJ1-5; 7 nucleotides line up with TRBD1. The CDR3 length is 13 residues. Unmatched junction bases numbered 1, after V lost 4 bases and J lost 1 base. The germline CDR1 and CDR2 sequences are DFQATT and SNEGSKA (reference sequence). CDR3 in amino acids: CSAKGGSNQPQHF. The CDR3 DNA follows: TGCAGTGCTAAAGGGGGCAGCAATCAGCCCCAGCATTTT.

V usage is TRBV24-1 and J usage is TRBJ2-5; D is ambiguous. Trimming took 3 bases from V and 2 from J, leaving 9 bases between them. Germline lookup yields CDR1 KGHDR and CDR2 SFDVKD. The CDR3 has 14 residues. For the CDR3, the DNA is TGTGCCACCAGTGATCGGAACGTACAAGAGACCCAGTACTTC. Protein product: CATSDRNVQETQYF.

V gene TRBV5-1 combines with J gene TRBJ2-1, with 8 bases aligning to TRBD1. Per the germline V gene, CDR1 is SGHRS and CDR2 is YFSETQ. This CDR3 comprises 15 residues. With 0 bases clipped from V and 9 bases from J, the junction kept 8 bases outside the gene matches. DNA of the CDR3: TGCGCCAGCAGCTTGGGATCCACAGGGGGTTTTGAGCAGTTCTTC. The encoded protein is CASSLGSTGGFEQFF.

The V and J genes are TRBV6-2 or TRBV6-3 and TRBJ1-5; 7 bases line up with TRBD1. This CDR3 contains 15 residues. The germline gives CDR1 MNHEY, CDR2 SVGEGT. Losses at the gene ends were 2 bases for V and 5 bases for J; bases not matched to a gene: 6. For the CDR3, the DNA is TGTGCCAGCAGTTACCTATCGACAGGGTATCAGCCCCAGCATTTT. It encodes CASSYLSTGYQPQHF.

The CDR3 loop is CASSLRDLGYGYTF. DNA for the CDR3: TGTGCCAGCAGCTTAAGGGATTTAGGCTATGGCTACACCTTC. This chain links TRBV7-8 with TRBJ1-2; D is undetermined. V was cut by 2 bases and J by 4 bases, with 11 bases left in between. The germline gives CDR1 SGHVS, CDR2 FQNEAQ. This CDR3 has 14 amino acids.

A few counts support this clonotype. This chain uses TRBV7-9 with TRBJ2-5; 7 bases fit TRBD2. V was clipped by 5 bases and J by 2 bases; unmatched bases: 8. Germline V lookup: CDR1 SEHNR, CDR2 FQNEAQ (reference sequence). The CDR3 runs to 15 residues. DNA of the CDR3: TGTGCCAGCAGCGTCGGGACCGGGAGGCAAGAGACCCAGTACTTC. The encoded protein is CASSVGTGRQETQYF.

The rearrangement links TRBV7-2 to TRBJ2-5, with 8 bases aligning to TRBD2. Per the germline V gene, CDR1 is SGHTA and CDR2 is FQGNSA. There are 17 residues in the CDR3. V gave up 1 base and J gave up 1 base; unmatched junction bases: 8. The CDR3 coding sequence is TGTGCCAGCAGCTTAGTCTATGCGGGGGGCCCCCAAGAGACCCAGTACTTC. This sequence encodes CASSLVYAGGPQETQYF.

Only a few counts were recorded for this clonotype. The J gene is TRBJ2-7, the V gene TRBV6-1; 9 bases align to TRBD1. This CDR3 has 15 residues. The germline CDR1 and CDR2 sequences are MNHNS and SASEGT. The J segment lost 4 bases and the V segment lost 8 bases, leaving 12 bases of the junction unmatched. CDR3 coding DNA: TGTGCCAGCCAAGACCCGGGACAGGGTTTGTACGAGCAGTACTTC. Amino acids: CASQDPGQGLYEQYF.

This chain connects TRBV5-1 to TRBJ2-2; tentatively, D is TRBD2 (6 bases). V was shortened by 4 bases and J by 4 bases, with 14 bases between the two germline ends. This CDR3 contains 15 residues. Germline lookup yields CDR1 SGHRS and CDR2 YFSETQ. CDR3 region: CASSPATSPTGELFF. The CDR3 DNA reads as TGCGCCAGCAGCCCCGCCACTAGCCCCACCGGGGAGCTGTTTTTT.

The chain uses TRBV20-1 and TRBJ1-5; no clear D gene. Germline CDR1 is DFQATT and CDR2 is SNEGSKA (reference sequence). Between the trimmed V and J ends, which lost 3 bases and 3 bases, there was a span of 21 bases. This CDR3 comprises 17 residues. The DNA of the CDR3 is TGCAGTGCTAGTCCAAGGTCGGGATGGGGAAACAATCAGCCCCAGCATTTT. As protein: CSASPRSGWGNNQPQHF.

This clonotype was detected only once. The J gene is TRBJ2-7, the V gene TRBV12-3 or TRBV12-4; D might be TRBD1 or TRBD2, each matching 5 bases. Trimming removed 2 bases from V and 2 bases from J, with 10 bases in between. This CDR3 spans 14 amino acids. The DNA of the CDR3 is TGTGCCAGCAGTTTACTCGGGGCCGCCTACGAGCAGTACTTC. This gives the protein CASSLLGAAYEQYF.

This clonotype was seen more than once but under ten times. This chain joins TRBV27 and TRBJ1-6; 8 positions match TRBD1. After removal of 5 bases from V and 9 bases from J, the junction contained 3 bases not matched to a gene. The CDR3 sequence is 13 residues long. Germline CDR1 and CDR2: MNHEY and SMNVEV (reference sequence). The CDR3 sequence: CASSPQGVSPLHF. CDR3 nucleotide sequence: TGTGCCAGCAGTCCACAGGGGGTTTCACCCCTCCACTTT.

This chain joins TRBV7-3 and TRBJ2-3; D is unclear. Trimming left V 2 bases short and J 2 bases short, with 5 bases between. CDR3 length equals 13 residues. Per the germline V gene, CDR1 is SGHTA and CDR2 is FQGTGA. CDR3 sequence reads: CASSLGLTDTQYF. The CDR3 DNA reads as TGTGCCAGCAGCTTAGGCCTCACAGATACGCAGTATTTT.

V usage is TRBV20-1 and J usage is TRBJ2-7; D is uncertain. The CDR3 length is 14 residues. Germline V CDR1 and CDR2: DFQATT, SNEGSKA (reference sequence). V lost 1 base and J 2 bases, leaving 12 bases between the germline ends. This CDR3 is CSARGPATAYEQYF. CDR3 DNA sequence: TGCAGTGCTAGAGGGCCCGCCACGGCCTACGAGCAGTACTTC.

This clonotype was found a few times. The chain joins TRBV27 to TRBJ1-2, with D perhaps matching TRBD1 (6 bases). This CDR3 contains 13 residues. Germline lookup yields CDR1 MNHEY and CDR2 SMNVEV (reference sequence). V lost 6 bases and J 6 bases, leaving 14 bases between the germline ends. CDR3 coding DNA: TGTGCCAGCAGCTCGGGGACAATTCATGGCTACACCTTC. It is translated as CASSSGTIHGYTF.

The chain links TRBV11-2 to TRBJ2-5, with TRBD1 matching 7 bases. This CDR3 comprises 14 residues. Germline V lookup: CDR1 SGHAT, CDR2 FQNNGV. Trimming took 5 bases from V and 1 from J; bases not matched to a gene: 4. The CDR3 nucleotides read TGTGCCAGCAGCAGAGGGGACAGCCAAGAGACCCAGTACTTC. Translation gives CASSRGDSQETQYF.

The chain is built from TRBV6-1 and TRBJ1-1; no reliable D call. Trimming took 8 bases from V and 1 from J, leaving 11 bases between them. This CDR3 is built from 13 residues. Germline V gene data show CDR1 as MNHNS and CDR2 as SASEGT. The CDR3 DNA reads as TGTGCCAGCCGCCCCGCCCCGAACACTGAAGCTTTCTTT. It is translated as CASRPAPNTEAFF.